This TCR beta chain was documented in a study of blood T cell repertoires in COVID-19. For the study at large: Donors in the United States, Italy and Spain gave samples during acute or convalescent COVID-19. Nucleic acid was either cDNA or gDNA, and it came from T cells, B-cell-depleted T cells, or PBMCs.

A remark on this clone: Sequence at one end of the junction differs from germline and may be a read error.

In the original workflow: Using reference gene primer amplification, nucleated cell counts were estimated. The table came from immunoSEQ multiplex PCR; TCRdb's copy has only in-frame clones and leaves some out. Clone size and the V and J calls come from that table; the DNA yielded D and trimming. The sample gives approximately 97,000 clones, approximately 86% of which show up once; roughly 12% is in the top ten. The source material was peripheral blood. This TCR was sampled from a human donor in a cohort sampled during active COVID-19.

As DNA, the CDR3 is TGTGCTAGCAGCTTAAGCGGGGGGTCCTACAATGAGCAGTTCTTC. Amino acids: CASSLSGGSYNEQFF. The rearrangement uses TRBV7-7 and TRBJ2-1, with 9 bases lining up with TRBD2. This CDR3 region has 15 residues. Germline CDR1 and CDR2: SSHAT and FNYEAQ (reference sequence).